What follows describes a single TCR beta chain. The participants were between roughly 18 and 100 years old and came from under 25 US areas. Which cohort a participant joined came from the clinical history participants gave. The method was immunoSEQ multiplex PCR; TCRdb's version includes in-frame clones alone and lacks a portion of them. The table includes approximately 220,000 clones, 65% to 90% detected once. The CDR3 runs 15 residues. Trimming removed 5 bases from V and 8 bases from J; junction bases left unmatched: 10. Per the germline V gene, CDR1 is MNHEY and CDR2 is SMNVEV (reference sequence). This entry is derived from a study of blood T cell repertoires in COVID-19. Across the study: Sample material is recorded as cDNA or gDNA derived from T cells, B-cell-depleted T cells, or PBMCs.

The sample consisted of PBMCs or T cells enriched from blood (not recorded which). J is TRBJ1-5 and V is TRBV27; TRBD1 agrees at 9 bases. The sequence was obtained from a middle-aged woman with acute COVID-19. As DNA, the CDR3 is TGTGCCAGCAGTCCTACGGGACAGGGACTAAAGCCCCAGCATTTT. Protein product: CASSPTGQGLKPQHF.